This T cell receptor beta chain was found in a study of T cell responses to AZD1222 COVID-19 vaccine. Overall study findings and caveats: In a largely white British group with more females than males, clonal diversity was possibly underestimated. AZD1222 recipients seropositive at baseline numbered only six or seven.

The data were produced by immunoSEQ multiplex PCR, yet TCRdb's version contains in-frame clones alone and is incomplete. The sample shows 150,000 to 200,000 clones, more than 80% of them seen only once. The CDR3 runs to 15 residues. Losses at the gene ends were 3 bases for V and 10 bases for J; bases not matched to a gene: 11. Germline-derived CDR1 and CDR2 are DFQATT and SNEGSKA (reference sequence). On this clone itself: Its antigen is not identified.

Sequences were derived from peripheral blood, sampled 28 days after the second dose of the MenACWY control vaccine. The chain is built from TRBV20-1 and TRBJ1-6; 8 bases fit TRBD1. The TCR sequence derives from an adult who received the MenACWY meningococcal vaccine as a control. The CDR3 is CSASARTGTESPLHF. Here the CDR3 DNA reads TGCAGTGCTAGTGCCCGGACAGGGACGGAATCACCCCTCCACTTT.